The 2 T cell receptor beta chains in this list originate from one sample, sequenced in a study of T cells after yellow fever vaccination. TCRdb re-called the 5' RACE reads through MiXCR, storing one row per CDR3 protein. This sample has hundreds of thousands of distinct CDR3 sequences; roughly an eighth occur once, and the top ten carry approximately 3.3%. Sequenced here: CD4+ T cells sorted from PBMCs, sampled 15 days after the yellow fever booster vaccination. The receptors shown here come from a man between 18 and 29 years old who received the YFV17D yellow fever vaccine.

CDR3 amino acids: CASSQGGQGAAQHF. In DNA form, the CDR3 reads TGTGCCAGCAGCCAGGGGGGACAGGGGGCAGCCCAGCATTTT. The V gene is TRBV3-1, the J gene TRBJ1-5; 12 positions agree with TRBD1. CDR3 length equals 14 residues. V was pared by 3 bases and J by 11 bases, with 5 bases of the junction left unmatched. Germline V gene sequence: CDR1 LGHDT, CDR2 YNNKEL (reference sequence).

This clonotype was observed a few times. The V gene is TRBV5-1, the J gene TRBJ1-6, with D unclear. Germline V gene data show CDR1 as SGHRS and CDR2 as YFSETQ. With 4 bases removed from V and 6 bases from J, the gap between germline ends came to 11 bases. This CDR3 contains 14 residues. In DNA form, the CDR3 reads TGCGCCAGCAGCGTTCAGAGGCCTAATTCACCCCTCCACTTT. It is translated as CASSVQRPNSPLHF.